The rows below give T cell receptor beta chains drawn from one sample of a study of T cells in Graves' hyperthyroidism and ophthalmopathy. A single record per CDR3 protein comes from TCRdb applying MiXCR to the multiplex PCR reads. The sample yields over 400,000 distinct CDR3 sequences, over 12% seen once. The source material was blood. These receptors all come from a man between 18 and 29 years old with Graves' ophthalmopathy. The CDR3 runs from the conserved cysteine through the conserved F or W. D genes are given only for firm matches. Rows give clone size only sometimes, using once, few, many, or a class for an expanded clone.

>TRBD2|NA|TRBV4-1|TRBJ2-2
CASSRGTSGSTGELFF
TGCGCCAGCAGCCGCGGGACTAGCGGGAGCACCGGGGAGCTGTTTTTT
>TRBD1|many|TRBV3-1|TRBJ1-5
CASSQGTGRWNQPQHF
TGTGCCAGCAGCCAAGGGACAGGGCGGTGGAATCAGCCCCAGCATTTT
>TRBD1|NA|TRBV5-1|TRBJ2-7
CASSLVSGGWNEQYF
TGCGCCAGCAGCTTAGTGTCAGGGGGCTGGAACGAGCAGTACTTC
>NA|many|TRBV7-8|TRBJ1-5
CASSLAPGDSNQPQHF
TGTGCCAGCAGCTTAGCGCCCGGTGATAGCAATCAGCCCCAGCATTTT
>TRBD1|few|TRBV6-2/TRBV6-3|TRBJ2-7
CASSYPGTGLYEQYF
TGTGCCAGCAGTTACCCCGGGACAGGGCTCTACGAGCAGTACTTC
>NA|NA|TRBV3-1|TRBJ2-3
CASSQDVGRWSDTQYF
TGTGCCAGCAGCCAAGACGTAGGACGGTGGTCGGATACGCAGTATTTT
>NA|NA|TRBV9|TRBJ1-4
CASSTKEGLGEKLFF
TGTGCCAGCAGCACCAAAGAGGGGCTGGGGGAAAAACTGTTTTTT
>TRBD2|NA|TRBV3-1|TRBJ2-5
CASSQESAREETQCF
TGTGCCAGCAGCCAAGAGTCCGCCCGGGAGGAGACCCAGTGCTTC
>NA|many|TRBV6-1|TRBJ2-3
CASSPSGGGSENTQYF
TGTGCCAGCAGCCCCTCTGGGGGCGGGAGTGAGAATACGCAGTATTTT
>NA|many|TRBV7-9|TRBJ2-3
CASSPLDSPDTQYF
TGTGCCAGCAGCCCGCTTGACTCTCCGGATACGCAGTATTTT
>NA|NA|TRBV6-1|TRBJ1-1
CASGEAGSDTEAFF
TGTGCCAGCGGTGAAGCTGGGTCCGACACTGAAGCTTTCTTT
>TRBD2|NA|TRBV28|TRBJ2-5
CASSLGVAGGYGETQYF
TGTGCCAGCAGTTTAGGGGTAGCGGGAGGTTATGGAGAGACCCAGTACTTC
>NA|many|TRBV12-5|TRBJ2-3
CASGLAEASDTQYF
TGTGCTAGTGGTTTGGCGGAAGCGTCAGATACGCAGTATTTT
>NA|many|TRBV12-3/TRBV12-4|TRBJ1-1
CASSLERQNTEAFF
TGTGCCAGCAGTTTAGAACGCCAGAACACTGAAGCTTTCTTT
>NA|many|TRBV7-9|TRBJ1-1
CASSPGGATEAFF
TGTGCCAGCAGCCCTGGGGGGGCTACTGAAGCTTTCTTT
>NA|many|TRBV2|TRBJ2-7
CASSEVAVYEQYF
TGTGCCAGCAGTGAAGTCGCAGTCTACGAGCAGTACTTC
>TRBD1|NA|TRBV5-1|TRBJ2-1
CASSRGQEGNEQFF
TGCGCCAGCAGCAGAGGACAGGAAGGCAATGAGCAGTTCTTC
>NA|many|TRBV20-1|TRBJ2-1
CSAAFGLWSYNEQFF
TGCAGTGCTGCTTTTGGCTTATGGTCCTACAATGAGCAGTTCTTC
>NA|many|TRBV4-1|TRBJ1-1
CASSQDRESTEAFF
TGCGCCAGCAGCCAAGACAGGGAGTCCACTGAAGCTTTCTTT
>TRBD1|NA|TRBV7-9|TRBJ2-6
CASRKDRGLAGANVLTF
TGTGCCAGCAGAAAGGACAGGGGGCTAGCAGGGGCCAACGTCCTGACTTTC
>NA|many|TRBV30|TRBJ1-5
CAWSVLSTTGNQPQHF
TGTGCCTGGAGTGTACTCAGCACGACTGGCAATCAGCCCCAGCATTTT
>NA|many|TRBV27|TRBJ2-1
CASSLKGVHNEQFF
TGTGCCAGCAGTTTAAAGGGGGTCCACAATGAGCAGTTCTTC
>NA|few|TRBV4-1|TRBJ1-1
CASSQAEGGGTEAFF
TGCGCCAGCAGCCAAGCGGAAGGTGGGGGCACTGAAGCTTTCTTT
>NA|few|TRBV24-1|TRBJ2-5
CATSDLTNPRTGEETQYF
TGTGCCACCAGTGATTTAACCAACCCTAGGACGGGAGAAGAGACCCAGTACTTC
>TRBD2|many|TRBV11-3|TRBJ2-1
CASSSGLAAIGEQFF
TGTGCCAGCAGCTCGGGACTAGCGGCCATCGGTGAGCAGTTCTTC
>TRBD1|many|TRBV3-1|TRBJ2-1
CASSQSQGYEQFF
TGTGCCAGCAGCCAATCACAGGGGTATGAGCAGTTCTTC
>TRBD1|many|TRBV5-1|TRBJ1-2
CASSLGQGARGYGYTF
TGCGCCAGCAGCTTGGGACAGGGGGCGAGAGGTTATGGCTACACCTTC
>TRBD1|many|TRBV13|TRBJ1-2
CAGSSPGQETVYGYTF
TGTGCCGGCAGCTCACCGGGACAGGAGACTGTTTATGGCTACACCTTC
>TRBD2|many|TRBV30|TRBJ2-5
CAWSVLAGGETQYF
TGTGCCTGGAGTGTTCTAGCGGGGGGCGAGACCCAGTACTTC
>NA|many|TRBV6-5|TRBJ2-5
CASSYSRGGRETQYF
TGTGCCAGCAGTTACTCGAGGGGGGGCCGAGAGACCCAGTACTTC
>NA|many|TRBV20-1|TRBJ2-7
CSASTGGEQYF
TGCAGTGCTAGCACAGGTGGCGAGCAGTACTTC
>TRBD1|NA|TRBV9|TRBJ2-7
CASSVVETGLAEQYF
TGTGCCAGCAGCGTAGTGGAGACAGGGTTAGCCGAGCAGTACTTC
>TRBD2|many|TRBV5-1|TRBJ2-3
CASSREAGGGTDTQYF
TGCGCCAGCAGCCGGGAAGCGGGGGGAGGCACAGATACGCAGTATTTT
>NA|many|TRBV9|TRBJ2-5
CASSWDQQETQYF
TGTGCCAGCAGCTGGGACCAACAAGAGACCCAGTACTTC
>NA|NA|TRBV6-1|TRBJ2-1
CASFLAYYNEQFF
TGTGCCAGCTTTCTAGCGTATTACAATGAGCAGTTCTTC
>TRBD1|NA|TRBV29-1|TRBJ2-2
CSVSGQGANTGELFF
TGCAGCGTTTCCGGACAGGGGGCCAACACCGGGGAGCTGTTTTTT
>NA|few|TRBV5-6|TRBJ1-2
CASSLAVGYGYTF
TGTGCCAGCAGCTTGGCGGTCGGGTATGGCTACACCTTC
>TRBD1|NA|TRBV27|TRBJ1-2
CASSITLTGTQGYGYTF
TGTGCCAGCAGTATAACCCTGACAGGGACACAGGGATATGGCTACACCTTC
>NA|many|TRBV24-1|TRBJ2-2
CATSEPGSSYTGELFF
TGTGCCACCAGTGAACCTGGGAGTAGCTACACCGGGGAGCTGTTTTTT
>NA|many|TRBV29-1|TRBJ2-3
CSVELWGGRGTTDTQYF
TGCAGCGTTGAATTATGGGGCGGCAGGGGTACCACAGATACGCAGTATTTT
>NA|many|TRBV2|TRBJ1-5
CASSDRDSNQPQHF
TGTGCCAGCAGTGACAGGGATAGCAATCAGCCCCAGCATTTT
>NA|NA|TRBV28|TRBJ1-5
CASGENQPQHF
TGTGCCAGCGGTGAAAATCAGCCCCAGCATTTT
>NA|many|TRBV11-2|TRBJ1-5
CASSLEYAVNQPQHF
TGTGCCAGCAGCTTAGAGTACGCTGTCAATCAGCCCCAGCATTTT
>NA|many|TRBV11-3|TRBJ2-7
CASSAPWSPVSYEQYF
TGTGCCAGCAGCGCGCCTTGGTCACCAGTCTCCTACGAGCAGTACTTC
>NA|few|TRBV2|TRBJ2-4
CASRRRQGIQYF
TGTGCCAGCAGGCGCAGGCAAGGAATTCAGTACTTC
>NA|few|TRBV6-2/TRBV6-3|TRBJ1-5
CASSGLGHKMYSNQPQHF
TGTGCCAGCAGTGGCCTAGGACACAAAATGTATAGCAATCAGCCCCAGCATTTT
>TRBD2|NA|TRBV4-2|TRBJ2-2
CASSLGTSGGNTGELFF
TGTGCCAGCAGCCTAGGGACTAGCGGGGGGAACACCGGGGAGCTGTTTTTT
>NA|many|TRBV20-1|TRBJ2-5
CSARDIGWGGSNRETQYF
TGCAGTGCTAGAGACATCGGATGGGGGGGCTCGAACCGGGAGACCCAGTACTTC
>TRBD1|many|TRBV9|TRBJ2-5
CASRRGTGQEETQYF
TGTGCCAGCAGGCGTGGGACAGGACAAGAGGAGACCCAGTACTTC
>TRBD2|many|TRBV29-1|TRBJ2-3
CSVEDGTSGTDTQYF
TGCAGCGTTGAAGACGGGACTAGCGGCACAGATACGCAGTATTTT
>NA|few|TRBV27|TRBJ2-7
CASSLSYGSGEQYF
TGTGCCAGCAGTTTATCATACGGGTCTGGGGAGCAGTACTTC
>TRBD1|few|TRBV3-1|TRBJ2-2
CASSQVDRGLDTGELFF
TGTGCCAGCAGCCAAGTGGACAGGGGTTTGGACACCGGGGAGCTGTTTTTT
>NA|many|TRBV20-1|TRBJ2-1
CSVPGTSSGEQFF
TGCAGTGTCCCCGGGACCTCCTCCGGTGAGCAGTTCTTC
>TRBD2|many|TRBV5-1|TRBJ2-7
CASSSPGGSPHEQYF
TGCGCCAGCAGCTCCCCCGGGGGGTCTCCCCACGAGCAGTACTTC
>TRBD1|many|TRBV7-9|TRBJ1-1
CASSLGTGEAFF
TGTGCCAGCAGCCTAGGGACAGGTGAAGCTTTCTTT
>NA|many|TRBV3-1|TRBJ1-5
CASSQDLPGGQPQHF
TGTGCCAGCAGCCAAGATCTTCCAGGCGGCCAGCCCCAGCATTTT
>NA|many|TRBV5-8|TRBJ1-4
CASSSGTRYATNEKLFF
TGTGCCAGCAGCTCGGGGACACGTTATGCAACTAATGAAAAACTGTTTTTT
>NA|many|TRBV11-3|TRBJ1-1
CASSSPGSEAFF
TGTGCCAGCAGCTCACCGGGCTCTGAAGCTTTCTTT
>TRBD1|NA|TRBV19|TRBJ2-7
CASATGQRIPYEQYF
TGTGCCAGCGCCACGGGACAGAGAATCCCCTACGAGCAGTACTTC